A selection of T cell receptor beta chains follows, all from one sample in a study of blood T cell repertoires in COVID-19. The table came from immunoSEQ multiplex PCR; TCRdb's copy has only in-frame clones and leaves some out. Of around 250,000 clones in the sample, approximately 86% were seen once. The sequencing sample was made of peripheral blood. The receptors stem from a woman in her sixties or seventies with active or convalescent COVID-19. Each CDR3 is given with its conserved first and last residue. The order of the fields is J gene, V gene, D gene, clone size, CDR3 protein, CDR3 DNA. D genes are given only for firm matches. A clone size is listed for some rows: how often the clone was seen (once, few, many), or a class if it is expanded.

TRBJ2-3 | TRBV5-1 | - | - | CASSRRSTDTQYF | TGCGCCAGCAGCCGGAGGAGCACAGATACGCAGTATTTT
TRBJ1-6 | TRBV4-1 | - | - | CASSQVLSSPLHF | TGCGCCAGCAGCCAAGTTCTCTCTTCACCCCTCCACTTT
TRBJ2-3 | TRBV24-1 | TRBD1 | - | CATSDSGQGGPDTQYF | TGTGCCACCAGTGATTCCGGACAGGGGGGGCCAGATACGCAGTATTTT
TRBJ1-2 | TRBV27 | - | - | CASSFFPGEPYGYTF | TGTGCCAGCAGTTTCTTCCCGGGGGAGCCCTATGGCTACACCTTC
TRBJ2-6 | TRBV15 | - | - | CATSSHDTGTRSGANVLTF | TGTGCCACCAGCAGCCACGACACAGGGACCCGCTCTGGGGCCAACGTCCTGACTTTC
TRBJ2-2 | TRBV5-1 | - | once | CASSPVGQGLTGELFF | TGCGCCAGCAGCCCCGTCGGGCAGGGGCTCACCGGGGAGCTGTTTTTT
TRBJ2-7 | TRBV6-1 | - | - | CASSDGTSWYEQYF | TGTGCCAGCAGTGACGGGACAAGTTGGTACGAGCAGTACTTC
TRBJ1-1 | TRBV11-2 | TRBD1 | - | CAWTGHTEAFF | TGTGCCTGGACAGGGCACACTGAAGCTTTCTTT
TRBJ1-6 | TRBV18 | TRBD1 | - | CASSPDGAGGNSPLHF | TGTGCCAGCTCACCCGACGGCGCAGGGGGAAATTCACCCCTCCACTTT
TRBJ1-6 | TRBV27 | - | - | CASSLLTGSNSPLHF | TGTGCCAGCAGTCTACTTACAGGGTCAAATTCACCCCTCCACTTT
TRBJ2-7 | TRBV18 | TRBD2 | - | CASSPPASGSYEQYF | TGTGCCAGCTCACCCCCCGCTAGCGGATCATACGAGCAGTACTTC
TRBJ2-3 | TRBV4-3 | - | - | CASSQRTGPDTQYF | TGCGCCAGCAGCCAGAGGACTGGGCCAGATACGCAGTATTTT
TRBJ1-2 | TRBV4-3 | TRBD1 | - | CASSQDLAGGRYGYTF | TGCGCCAGCAGCCAAGATCTGGCAGGGGGCCGCTATGGCTACACCTTC
TRBJ2-1 | TRBV30 | TRBD1 | - | CAWSVNGQGAYNEQFF | TGTGCCTGGAGTGTAAATGGACAGGGAGCCTACAATGAGCAGTTCTTC
TRBJ1-1 | TRBV18 | - | few | CASSPHADMKSTEAFF | TGTGCCAGCTCACCACACGCCGACATGAAAAGCACTGAAGCTTTCTTT
TRBJ1-2 | TRBV5-1 | - | - | CASSREANYGYTF | TGCGCCAGCAGCCGAGAGGCTAACTATGGCTACACCTTC
TRBJ2-3 | TRBV6-2/TRBV6-3 | TRBD2 | - | CASSSQRGSTDTQYF | TGTGCCAGCAGTTCCCAGCGGGGAAGCACAGATACGCAGTATTTT
TRBJ2-5 | TRBV24-1 | - | - | CATSDTRQETQYF | TGTGCCACCAGTGATACTAGGCAAGAGACCCAGTACTTC
TRBJ2-1 | TRBV4-2 | TRBD2 | - | CASSHAGSSGGILDEQFF | TGTGCCAGCAGCCACGCGGGGTCTAGCGGGGGCATTCTGGATGAGCAGTTCTTC
TRBJ2-1 | TRBV20-1 | TRBD2 | - | CSVSPLAGGNEQFF | TGCAGTGTTAGTCCGCTAGCGGGGGGCAATGAGCAGTTCTTC